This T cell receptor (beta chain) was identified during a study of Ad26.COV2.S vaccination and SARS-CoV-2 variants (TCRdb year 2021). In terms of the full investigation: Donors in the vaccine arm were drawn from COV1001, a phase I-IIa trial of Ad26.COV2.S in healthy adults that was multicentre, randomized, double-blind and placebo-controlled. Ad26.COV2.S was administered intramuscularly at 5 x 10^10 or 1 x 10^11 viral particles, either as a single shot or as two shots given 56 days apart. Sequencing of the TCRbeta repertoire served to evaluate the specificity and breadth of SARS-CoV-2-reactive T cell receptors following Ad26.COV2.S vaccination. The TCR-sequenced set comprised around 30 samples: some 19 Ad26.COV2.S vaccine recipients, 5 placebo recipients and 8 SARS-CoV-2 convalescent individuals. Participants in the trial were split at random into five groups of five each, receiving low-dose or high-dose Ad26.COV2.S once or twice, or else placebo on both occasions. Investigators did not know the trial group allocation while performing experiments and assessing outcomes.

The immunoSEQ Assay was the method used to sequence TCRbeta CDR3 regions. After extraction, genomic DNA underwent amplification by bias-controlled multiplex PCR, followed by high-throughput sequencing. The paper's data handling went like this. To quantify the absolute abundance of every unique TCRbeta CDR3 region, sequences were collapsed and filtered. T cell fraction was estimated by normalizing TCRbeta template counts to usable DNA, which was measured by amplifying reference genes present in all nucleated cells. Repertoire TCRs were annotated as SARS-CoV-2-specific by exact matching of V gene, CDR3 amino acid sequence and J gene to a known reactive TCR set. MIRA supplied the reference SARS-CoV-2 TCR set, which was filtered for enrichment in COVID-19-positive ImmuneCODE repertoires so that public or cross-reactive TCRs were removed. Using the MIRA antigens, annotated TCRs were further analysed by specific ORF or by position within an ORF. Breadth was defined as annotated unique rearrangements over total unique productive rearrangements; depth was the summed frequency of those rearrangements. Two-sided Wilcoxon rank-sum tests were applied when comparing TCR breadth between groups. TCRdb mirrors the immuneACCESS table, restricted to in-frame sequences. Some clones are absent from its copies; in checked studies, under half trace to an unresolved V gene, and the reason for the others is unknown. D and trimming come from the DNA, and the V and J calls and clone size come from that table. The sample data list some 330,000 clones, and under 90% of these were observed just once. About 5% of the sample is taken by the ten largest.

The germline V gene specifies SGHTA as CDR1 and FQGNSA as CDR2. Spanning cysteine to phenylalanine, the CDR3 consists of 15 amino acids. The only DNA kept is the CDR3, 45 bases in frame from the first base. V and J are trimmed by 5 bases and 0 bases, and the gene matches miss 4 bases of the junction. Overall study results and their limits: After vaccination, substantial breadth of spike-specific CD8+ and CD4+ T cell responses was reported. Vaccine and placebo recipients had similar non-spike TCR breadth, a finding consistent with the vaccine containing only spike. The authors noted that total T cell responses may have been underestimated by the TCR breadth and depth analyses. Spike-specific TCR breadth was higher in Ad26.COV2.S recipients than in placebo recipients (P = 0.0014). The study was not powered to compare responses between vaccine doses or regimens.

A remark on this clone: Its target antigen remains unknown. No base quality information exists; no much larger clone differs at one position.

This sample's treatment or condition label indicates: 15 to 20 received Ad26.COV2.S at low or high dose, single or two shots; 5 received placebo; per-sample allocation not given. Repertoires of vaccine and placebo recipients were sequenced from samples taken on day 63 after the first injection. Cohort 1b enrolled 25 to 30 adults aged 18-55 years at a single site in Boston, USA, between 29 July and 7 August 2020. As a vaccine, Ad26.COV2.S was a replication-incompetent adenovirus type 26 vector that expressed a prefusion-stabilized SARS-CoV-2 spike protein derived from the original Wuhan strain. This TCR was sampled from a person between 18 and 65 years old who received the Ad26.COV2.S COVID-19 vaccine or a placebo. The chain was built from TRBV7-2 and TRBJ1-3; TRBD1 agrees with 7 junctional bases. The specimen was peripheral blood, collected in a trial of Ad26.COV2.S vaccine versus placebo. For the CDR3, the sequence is CASSLHRGSGNTIYF. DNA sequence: TGTGCCAGCAGCCTCCACAGGGGCTCTGGAAACACCATATATTTT.